This TCR beta chain appears in the sequencing data of a study of T cells after yellow fever vaccination. Findings of the study overall: Post-booster repertoires contained most primary-vaccination clones again (96% CD4, about 88% CD8). A limited proportion of clonotypes was detected within both the CD4 and CD8 compartments.

The CDR3 is made up of 13 amino acids. Trimming took off 6 bases at V and 8 bases at J, with 15 bases between the two ends. This clonotype was seen repeatedly, ten times or more. Its antigen is unknown. TCRdb recomputed calls from the 5' RACE reads with MiXCR, one row per CDR3 protein. The sample contains 450,000 to 650,000 distinct CDR3 sequences, about 13% of which appear only once. The TCR sequence derives from a man between 25 and 39 years old who received the YFV17D yellow fever vaccine. The input for sequencing was PBMCs, taken on the day of the yellow fever booster vaccination. This rearrangement joins TRBV12-3 or TRBV12-4 to TRBJ2-3, with D perhaps being TRBD1 or TRBD2 (5 bases each). The chain's CDR3 is CASRGLTRGTQYF. The CDR3 nucleotides are TGTGCCAGCAGAGGGCTGACGAGGGGTACGCAGTATTTT.